This TCR beta chain was documented in a study of T cell responses to AZD1222 COVID-19 vaccine. About the research overall: It was second doses at about 4 or about 12 weeks that were pooled.

Germline V gives CDR1 SEHNR, CDR2 FQNEAQ (reference sequence). CDR3 length equals 14 residues. Trimming cost V 8 bases and J 4 bases, with 12 bases left between them. TCRdb's copy holds only in-frame clones and misses some; the assay was immunoSEQ multiplex PCR. The sample holds approximately 120,000 clones, 75% to 95% seen once. General study results and limits: White British donors predominated, females outnumbered males, and clonal diversity was possibly underestimated. Increases in Spike-specific TCR breadth and depth were seen after two AZD1222 doses. Unmutated variant regions are reportedly the target of nearly half of TCRs that are spike-specific.

About this clone itself: Its antigen is currently unknown.

This clonotype was obtained from an adult in good health. This sample comprised peripheral blood, obtained on day 0 of AZD1222 vaccination. V gene TRBV7-9 combines with J gene TRBJ1-6; D may be TRBD1 (6 bases). For the CDR3, the DNA is TGTGCCAGCGGGGGGCAGGGATATAATTCACCCCTCCACTTT. It encodes CASGGQGYNSPLHF. The whole variable domain, remainder taken from reference TRBV7-9 and TRBJ1-6, is DTGVSQNPRHKITKRGQNVTFRCDPISEHNRLYWYRQTLGQGPEFLTYFQNEAQLEKSRLLSDRFSAERPKGSFSTLEIQRTEQGDSAMYLCASGGQGYNSPLHFGNGTRLTVT.